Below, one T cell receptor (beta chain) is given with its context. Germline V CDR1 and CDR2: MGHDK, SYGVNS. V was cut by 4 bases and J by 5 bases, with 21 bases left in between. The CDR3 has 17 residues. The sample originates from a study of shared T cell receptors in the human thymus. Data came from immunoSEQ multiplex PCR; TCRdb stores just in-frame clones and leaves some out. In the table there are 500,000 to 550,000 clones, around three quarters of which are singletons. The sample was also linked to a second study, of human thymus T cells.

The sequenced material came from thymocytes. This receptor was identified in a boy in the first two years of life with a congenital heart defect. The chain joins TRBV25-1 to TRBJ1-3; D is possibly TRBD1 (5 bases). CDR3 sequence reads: CASSARGEGYTRNTIYF. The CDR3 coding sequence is TGTGCCAGCAGTGCCCGAGGGGAGGGCTACACGCGAAACACCATATATTTT.